The rows below give T cell receptor beta chains drawn from one sample of a study of T-cell reconstitution after alpha-beta-depleted transplantation in children. TCRdb reprocessed the PCR reads with MiXCR, giving one entry per CDR3 protein. Of a few hundred thousand distinct CDR3 sequences in the sample, 20% to 30% were seen once. The source was PBMCs, collected before TCRalphabeta/CD19-depleted stem cell transplant. These receptors came from a boy younger than two with Wiskott-Aldrich syndrome, due to receive a stem cell transplant. Both conserved end residues are part of each CDR3.

v_call: TRBV4-2; j_call: TRBJ2-1; cdr3_aa: CASRLGLAGGEQFF
v_call: TRBV20-1; j_call: TRBJ1-5; cdr3_aa: CSARAGSVDQPQHF
v_call: TRBV5-1; j_call: TRBJ2-1; cdr3_aa: CASSSRTTYSYNEQFF
v_call: TRBV5-1; j_call: TRBJ2-3; cdr3_aa: CASSFGWSTDTQYF
v_call: TRBV5-1; j_call: TRBJ2-3; cdr3_aa: CASSLARVSDTDTQYF
v_call: TRBV9; j_call: TRBJ2-1; cdr3_aa: CASSARMVAGAPLQQFF
v_call: TRBV5-1; j_call: TRBJ2-3; cdr3_aa: CASSLAGQGEDTQYF
v_call: TRBV29-1; j_call: TRBJ2-1; cdr3_aa: CSVGGSSYNEQFF
v_call: TRBV5-1; j_call: TRBJ2-5; cdr3_aa: CASSLVGGLETQYF
v_call: TRBV4-2; j_call: TRBJ2-3; cdr3_aa: CASSQLAWGTDTQYF
v_call: TRBV20-1; j_call: TRBJ2-7; cdr3_aa: CSASGLAGASSYEQYF
v_call: TRBV12-3/TRBV12-4; j_call: TRBJ1-5; cdr3_aa: CASSLQDRGSQPQHF
v_call: TRBV20-1; j_call: TRBJ2-1; cdr3_aa: CSADRDEQFF
v_call: TRBV2; j_call: TRBJ2-1; cdr3_aa: CASRGDYVYNEQFF
v_call: TRBV20-1; j_call: TRBJ2-2; cdr3_aa: CSARDSDTGELFF
v_call: TRBV9; j_call: TRBJ2-1; cdr3_aa: CASSVEDRVHEQFF
v_call: TRBV12-3/TRBV12-4; j_call: TRBJ2-5; cdr3_aa: CASSFFRGRETQYF
v_call: TRBV28; j_call: TRBJ1-2; cdr3_aa: CASRSQGSYGYTF
v_call: TRBV15; j_call: TRBJ2-2; cdr3_aa: CATSTSGTGTTGELFF
v_call: TRBV6-1; j_call: TRBJ1-5; cdr3_aa: CASSGYRGKKYSNQPQHF
v_call: TRBV9; j_call: TRBJ2-5; cdr3_aa: CASSVRAQGAFSTQYF
v_call: TRBV7-6; j_call: TRBJ2-5; cdr3_aa: CASSLEVAGARKTQYF
v_call: TRBV10-3; j_call: TRBJ2-7; cdr3_aa: CAIREPGQGAYEQYF
v_call: TRBV5-1; j_call: TRBJ2-1; cdr3_aa: CASSPKGLAGGFEQFF
v_call: TRBV5-1; j_call: TRBJ2-5; cdr3_aa: CASRAPGETQYF
v_call: TRBV20-1; j_call: TRBJ2-7; cdr3_aa: CSAVQGASGEQYF
v_call: TRBV5-1; j_call: TRBJ2-5; cdr3_aa: CASRRGSQETQYF
v_call: TRBV5-1; j_call: TRBJ2-3; cdr3_aa: CASSSGLAGVGSTDTQYF
v_call: TRBV11-1; j_call: TRBJ2-1; cdr3_aa: CASRPKPGLAVPYNEQFF
v_call: TRBV20-1; j_call: TRBJ2-7; cdr3_aa: CSARTKTAGEQYF
v_call: TRBV29-1; j_call: TRBJ2-1; cdr3_aa: CSVSKPPYNEQFF
v_call: TRBV12-3/TRBV12-4; j_call: TRBJ2-7; cdr3_aa: CASSPTSGRVYEQYF
v_call: TRBV18; j_call: TRBJ2-7; cdr3_aa: CASSPESEEQYF
v_call: TRBV29-1; j_call: TRBJ2-1; cdr3_aa: CSVEDGGRGVEQFF
v_call: TRBV5-1; j_call: TRBJ2-3; cdr3_aa: CASNEALTDTQYF
v_call: TRBV3-1; j_call: TRBJ2-7; cdr3_aa: CASSPRSGRKIYEQYF
v_call: TRBV9; j_call: TRBJ1-2; cdr3_aa: CASSAQPEAYGYTF
v_call: TRBV5-1; j_call: TRBJ2-5; cdr3_aa: CASSLEAISGSPLQETQYF
v_call: TRBV5-1; j_call: TRBJ1-1; cdr3_aa: CASSAQPRLNTEAFF
v_call: TRBV20-1; j_call: TRBJ2-1; cdr3_aa: CSAPRLNEQFF
v_call: TRBV5-1; j_call: TRBJ2-1; cdr3_aa: CASSQRTSGRVYNEQFF
v_call: TRBV4-1; j_call: TRBJ2-5; cdr3_aa: CASSQDSGLNQETQYF
v_call: TRBV12-3/TRBV12-4; j_call: TRBJ1-2; cdr3_aa: CASRTENYGYTF
v_call: TRBV5-1; j_call: TRBJ2-7; cdr3_aa: CASSPDLLAGGSEQYF
v_call: TRBV10-3; j_call: TRBJ2-2; cdr3_aa: CAISLRRPGLAGEMNGELFF
v_call: TRBV5-1; j_call: TRBJ2-3; cdr3_aa: CASRTVGSDTQYF
v_call: TRBV29-1; j_call: TRBJ2-7; cdr3_aa: CSVEASGPYEQYF
v_call: TRBV12-3/TRBV12-4; j_call: TRBJ1-1; cdr3_aa: CASWLQGAGTEAFF
v_call: TRBV11-3; j_call: TRBJ1-6; cdr3_aa: CASSLGGETGGNWAYYNSPLHF
v_call: TRBV29-1; j_call: TRBJ2-3; cdr3_aa: CSVDYTDTQYF
v_call: TRBV6-1; j_call: TRBJ2-1; cdr3_aa: CASSEPKTSGASYNEQFF
v_call: TRBV24-1; j_call: TRBJ2-1; cdr3_aa: CATSDPRQGNEQFF
v_call: TRBV20-1; j_call: TRBJ2-2; cdr3_aa: CSADRGAGELFF
v_call: TRBV10-3; j_call: TRBJ2-5; cdr3_aa: CAISESRREETQYF
v_call: TRBV7-2; j_call: TRBJ2-7; cdr3_aa: CASSMGQAYEQYF
v_call: TRBV5-1; j_call: TRBJ2-1; cdr3_aa: CASSMGLAGVGTHNEQFF